One sample yielded the 19 T cell receptor beta chains listed below, sequenced in a study of shared clonotypes between healthy human individuals. TCRdb's copy holds only in-frame clones and misses some; the assay was immunoSEQ multiplex PCR. The sample includes roughly 1,500,000 clones, about 98% of them seen just once. Source material: naive CD4+ T cells sorted from blood. Subset of the sample: CD45RA+ positively selected. The origin of the receptors is a man under 40 in good health.

This CDR3 is CASSLTGGGTIYF. The CDR3 region has the DNA TGTGCCAGCAGCCTGACAGGGGGCGGCACCATATATTTT. V and J are TRBV5-4 and TRBJ1-3; 10 positions agree with TRBD1. The CDR3 extends over 13 amino acids. CDR1 is SGHNT and CDR2 is YYREEE in the germline V gene (reference sequence). Unmatched junction bases numbered 4, after V lost 4 bases and J lost 9 bases.

The J gene is TRBJ1-3, the V gene TRBV7-9; no clear D. The CDR3 loop spans 12 amino acids. V was clipped by 4 bases and J by 3 bases, with 4 bases between them. CDR1 and CDR2 from the germline V gene are SEHNR and FQNEAQ (reference sequence). CDR3 in amino acids: CASSWGGNTIYF. The CDR3 DNA is TGTGCCAGCAGCTGGGGTGGAAACACCATATATTTT.

The V call is TRBV2, the J call TRBJ2-3; 9 bases are a match to TRBD1. V was pared by 8 bases and J by 4 bases, with 16 bases of the junction left unmatched. The germline V gene has CDR1 SNHLY and CDR2 FYNNEI. The CDR3 spans 17 residues. DNA for the CDR3: TGTGCCAGCCACCTAAACTCAGGGACAGGGTTCGCAGATACGCAGTATTTT. As protein: CASHLNSGTGFADTQYF.

V usage is TRBV9 and J usage is TRBJ2-1; TRBD2 might be the D (6 bases). V was pared by 4 bases and J by 6 bases, with 20 bases between. Germline values: CDR1 SGDLS, CDR2 YYNGEE. This CDR3 has 16 residues. DNA for the CDR3: TGTGCCAGCAGCCCGACAATCGGAGGGATCCCCAATGAGCAGTTCTTC. Its translation is CASSPTIGGIPNEQFF.

This chain connects TRBV18 to TRBJ2-5; perhaps D is TRBD1 or TRBD2 (5 bases each). The CDR3 extends over 14 amino acids. V gave up 10 bases and J gave up 3 bases, with 18 bases separating them. Germline-derived CDR1 and CDR2 are KGHSH and LQKENI. DNA for the CDR3: TGTGCCACCACCGGGACCAGCCCCGAAGAGACCCAGTACTTC. As protein: CATTGTSPEETQYF.

The CDR3 bases are TGTGCCAGCAGCTACGGACTAGCGGGAGGGGACGAGCAGTACTTC. Amino acid sequence: CASSYGLAGGDEQYF. This rearrangement joins TRBV7-2 to TRBJ2-7, with TRBD2 identical over 15 bases. CDR3 length: 15 amino acids. Germline V gene lookup returns CDR1 SGHTA and CDR2 FQGNSA. J was trimmed by 5 bases and V by 4 bases; bases with no gene match: 3.

The V gene is TRBV2, the J gene TRBJ2-5, with a weak D call TRBD1 (6 bases). Germline CDR1 reads SNHLY; CDR2 reads FYNNEI. The ends were cut back, 9 bases at V and 3 bases at J, with 14 bases in the middle. The CDR3 loop spans 13 amino acids. The CDR3 nucleotides are TGTGCCAGTTCACAGGGTCCAGAAGAGACCCAGTACTTC. Its protein is CASSQGPEETQYF.

V usage is TRBV6-1 and J usage is TRBJ1-5, with D hard to call. V was clipped by 8 bases and J by 2 bases, with 7 bases between them. The CDR3 consists of 12 residues. Germline V gene sequence: CDR1 MNHNS, CDR2 SASEGT. CDR3 in DNA: TGTGCCAGCGACGGAGGCAATCAGCCCCAGCATTTT. As protein: CASDGGNQPQHF.

The chain links TRBV7-2 to TRBJ2-7; TRBD1 is a possible D gene (7 bases). V lost 2 bases and J lost 1, with 12 bases in between. Germline CDR1 SGHTA, CDR2 FQGNSA. This CDR3 is built from 15 residues. In DNA form, the CDR3 reads TGTGCCAGCAGCTTATACGCGGGACAGTCCTACGAGCAGTACTTC. Its protein product is CASSLYAGQSYEQYF.

This clone has a single count. The CDR3, as DNA: TGTGCCTGGAGATTGACAGGAAGGTACGAGCAGTACTTC. It codes for CAWRLTGRYEQYF. The chain combines TRBV30 with TRBJ2-7; D perhaps matches TRBD1 (6 bases). The germline V and J ends were trimmed by 3 bases and 4 bases, with 13 bases remaining between them. CDR1 GTSNPN and CDR2 SVGIG come from the germline V gene (reference sequence). The CDR3 spans 13 residues. Drawing the rest from reference TRBV30 and TRBJ2-7, the complete variable domain is SQTIHQWPATLVQPVGSPLSLECTVEGTSNPNLYWYRQAAGRGLQLLFYSVGIGQISSEVPQNLSASRPQDRQFILSSKKLLLSDSGFYLCAWRLTGRYEQYFGPGTRLTVT.

This chain connects TRBV27 to TRBJ2-7, with 9 bases matching TRBD2. Germline CDR1 MNHEY, CDR2 SMNVEV (reference sequence). V shed 2 bases, J shed 4 bases, and the junction held 18 bases outside the gene matches. This CDR3 has 19 residues. CDR3 bases: TGTGCCAGCAGTTTAAAGACCGTTAGCGGGAGCGGGATCCAGTACGAGCAGTACTTC. The encoded protein is CASSLKTVSGSGIQYEQYF.

The CDR3 DNA reads TGTGCCAGCAGCATGGGTGGGACAGCATACAATGAGCAGTTCTTC. It encodes CASSMGGTAYNEQFF. This rearrangement joins TRBV5-6 to TRBJ2-1; 7 positions match TRBD1. This CDR3 has 15 residues. After removal of 4 bases from V and 4 bases from J, the junction contained 8 bases not matched to a gene. Germline V gene lookup returns CDR1 SGHDT and CDR2 YYEEEE.

The gene calls are TRBV5-1 and TRBJ2-7, with 8 bases matching TRBD2. Germline loops: CDR1 SGHRS, CDR2 YFSETQ. V was clipped by 0 bases and J by 6 bases; unmatched bases: 8. There are 15 residues in the CDR3. The CDR3 nucleotides read TGCGCCAGCAGCTTGGAAGGCGGGAGGAGGCGCGAGCAGTACTTC. Residues: CASSLEGGRRREQYF.

This sequence joins TRBV6-1 and TRBJ2-7, with TRBD2 matching over 7 bases. Germline CDR1 and CDR2: MNHNS and SASEGT. Trimming removed 2 bases from V and 0 bases from J; junction bases left unmatched: 10. The CDR3 has 17 amino acids. The CDR3 bases are TGTGCCAGCAGTGAAAAGGGCCCTAGCGGATACTCCTACGAGCAGTACTTC. This encodes CASSEKGPSGYSYEQYF.

This clone was seen once. The chain couples TRBV5-1 to TRBJ2-7; tentatively, D is TRBD1 or TRBD2 (5 bases each). The germline V and J ends were trimmed by 4 bases and 4 bases, with 12 bases remaining between them. Germline V gives CDR1 SGHRS, CDR2 YFSETQ. CDR3 length: 13 amino acids. Here the CDR3 reads CASSKGPEYEQYF. CDR3 sequence (DNA): TGCGCCAGCAGCAAGGGACCGGAGTACGAGCAGTACTTC.

This chain links TRBV9 with TRBJ2-7; 7 nucleotides match TRBD2. The CDR3 loop spans 13 amino acids. V lost 4 bases to trimming and J lost 3 bases; unmatched junction nucleotides: 4. CDR1 and CDR2 from the germline V gene are SGDLS and YYNGEE. CDR3 coding DNA: TGTGCCAGCAGCCCGGGACTAAGCTACGAGCAGTACTTC. It specifies CASSPGLSYEQYF.

As to this clone: This CDR3 is also generated by other DNA sequences in the sample. V usage is TRBV6-1 and J usage is TRBJ2-7; no definite D call. Germline loops: CDR1 MNHNS, CDR2 SASEGT. The CDR3 spans 14 residues. The V end lost 4 bases, the J end lost 0 bases, and 10 bases lay between the germline ends. The CDR3 DNA reads as TGTGCCAGCAGTGCACTAACGAGCTCCTACGAGCAGTACTTC. Protein product: CASSALTSSYEQYF.

The rearrangement joins TRBV6-6 to TRBJ2-2; perhaps TRBD1 as D (5 bases). Germline loops: CDR1 MNHNY, CDR2 SVGAGI (reference sequence). Trimming stripped 8 bases from V and 0 bases from J, with 13 bases between. The length of the CDR3 is 15 residues. This CDR3 reads CASFGQPTNTGELFF. The CDR3 nucleotides read TGTGCCAGCTTTGGACAACCAACGAACACCGGGGAGCTGTTTTTT.

The chain joins TRBV5-5 to TRBJ2-2; 9 nucleotides agree with TRBD2. Trimming cost V 0 bases and J 4 bases; bases outside gene matches: 4. Germline CDR1 SGHKS, CDR2 YYEKEE (reference sequence). The CDR3 runs 16 residues. In DNA, the CDR3 is TGTGCCAGCAGCTTGGTCCTAGCGGGACCCACCGGGGAGCTGTTTTTT. The encoded protein is CASSLVLAGPTGELFF. The full variable domain, completed using reference TRBV5-5 and TRBJ2-2, is DAGVTQSPTHLIKTRGQQVTLRCSPISGHKSVSWYQQVLGQGPQFIFQYYEKEERGRGNFPDRFSARQFPNYSSELNVNALLLGDSALYLCASSLVLAGPTGELFFGEGSRLTVL.